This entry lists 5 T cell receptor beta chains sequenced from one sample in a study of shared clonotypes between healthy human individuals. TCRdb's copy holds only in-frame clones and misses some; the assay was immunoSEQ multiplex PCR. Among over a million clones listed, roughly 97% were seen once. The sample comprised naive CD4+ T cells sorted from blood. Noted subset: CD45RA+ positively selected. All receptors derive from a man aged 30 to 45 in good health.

CDR3 amino acids: CASSLRTSGFKDSEQFF. CDR3 coding DNA: TGTGCCAGCAGTTTACGAACTAGCGGGTTTAAGGATAGTGAGCAGTTCTTC. This chain connects TRBV28 to TRBJ2-1; 9 nucleotides line up with TRBD2. The CDR3 spans 17 residues. Germline CDR1 MDHEN, CDR2 SYDVKM. J gave up 9 bases and V 2 bases, and 14 bases lay outside the gene matches. Looking up the rest from reference TRBV28 and TRBJ2-1 gives the full variable domain: DVKVTQSSRYLVKRTGEKVFLECVQDMDHENMFWYRQDPGLGLRLIYFSYDVKMKEKGDIPEGYSVSREKKERFSLILESASTNQTSMYLCASSLRTSGFKDSEQFFGPGTRLTVL.

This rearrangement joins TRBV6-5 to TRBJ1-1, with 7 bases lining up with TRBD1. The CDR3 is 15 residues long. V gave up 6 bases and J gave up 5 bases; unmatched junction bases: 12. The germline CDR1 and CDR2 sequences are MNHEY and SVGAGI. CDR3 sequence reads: CASRNIQGHRTEAFF. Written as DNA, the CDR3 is TGTGCCAGCAGGAACATACAGGGGCATAGGACTGAAGCTTTCTTT.

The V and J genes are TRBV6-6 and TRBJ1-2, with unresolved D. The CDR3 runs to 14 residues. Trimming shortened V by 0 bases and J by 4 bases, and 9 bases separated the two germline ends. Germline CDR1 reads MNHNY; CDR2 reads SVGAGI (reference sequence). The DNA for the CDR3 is TGTGCCAGCAGTTACTCGTCAGACCTCTATGGCTACACCTTC. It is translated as CASSYSSDLYGYTF.

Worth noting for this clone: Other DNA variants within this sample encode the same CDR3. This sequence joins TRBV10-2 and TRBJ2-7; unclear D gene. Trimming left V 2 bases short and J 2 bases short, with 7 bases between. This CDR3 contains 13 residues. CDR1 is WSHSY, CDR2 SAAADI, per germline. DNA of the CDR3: TGCGCCAGCAGTGAGACAGCCACCTACGAGCAGTACTTC. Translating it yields CASSETATYEQYF.

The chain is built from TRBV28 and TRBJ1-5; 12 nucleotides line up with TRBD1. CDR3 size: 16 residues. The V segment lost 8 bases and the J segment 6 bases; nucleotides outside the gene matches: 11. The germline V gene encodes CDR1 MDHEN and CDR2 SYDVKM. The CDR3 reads CASRLPGQGAGQPQHF. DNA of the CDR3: TGTGCCAGCCGACTACCGGGACAGGGGGCAGGTCAGCCCCAGCATTTT.